The next 27 T cell receptor beta chains were all read from a single sample in a study of response to subunit inactivated influenza vaccine. TCRdb used MiXCR to reprocess the RT-PCR reads, holding one entry per CDR3 protein. The sample lists about 180,000 distinct CDR3 sequences, 7.5% to 10% occurring once. Source: non-naive T cells sorted from PBMCs, taken on the day of vaccination. Every receptor here comes from a man aged 45-60 years who received an inactivated influenza vaccine.

This clonotype was observed many times. The chain is built from TRBV7-2 and TRBJ2-5; TRBD2 matches at 7 bases. The germline V gene encodes CDR1 SGHTA and CDR2 FQGNSA. The CDR3 runs 14 residues. Trimming at V came to 2 bases and at J to 4 bases, leaving 4 bases not matched to a gene. Here the CDR3 DNA reads TGTGCCAGCAGCTTACGCGGGAGTTTAGAGACCCAGTACTTC. This encodes CASSLRGSLETQYF. The whole variable domain, remainder taken from reference TRBV7-2 and TRBJ2-5, is GAGVSQSPSNKVTEKGKDVELRCDPISGHTALYWYRQSLGQGLEFLIYFQGNSAPDKSGLPSDRFSAERTGGSVSTLTIQRTQQEDSAVYLCASSLRGSLETQYFGPGTRLLVL.

V gene TRBV7-2 combines with J gene TRBJ1-2; tentatively, D is TRBD1 (6 bases). The CDR3 length is 15 residues. Germline lookup yields CDR1 SGHTA and CDR2 FQGNSA. V gave up 9 bases and J gave up 3 bases, with 20 bases separating them. CDR3 sequence (DNA): TGTGCCAGAAGGGGTACTGGGGGGCAGGACTATGGCTACACCTTC. Translation gives CARRGTGGQDYGYTF.

This clonotype was counted at least ten times. The rearrangement joins TRBV12-3 or TRBV12-4 to TRBJ2-2; 8 nucleotides line up with TRBD2. J lost 4 bases, V lost 2 bases, and 3 bases had no gene match. The CDR3 loop spans 15 amino acids. Here the CDR3 reads CASSLRGGGTGELFF. CDR3 sequence (DNA): TGTGCCAGCAGTTTACGGGGGGGTGGCACCGGGGAGCTGTTTTTT.

This clonotype was counted between two and nine times. In nucleotides, the CDR3 is TGTGCCAGCAGCCAAGATGGGGTGCGGGGGGTGGGAGATACGCAGTATTTT. Protein: CASSQDGVRGVGDTQYF. This chain joins TRBV3-1 and TRBJ2-3, with 8 nucleotides matching TRBD2. J was trimmed by 5 bases and V by 0 bases; bases with no gene match: 10. CDR1 is LGHDT and CDR2 is YNNKEL in the germline V gene (reference sequence). CDR3 length equals 17 residues.

The chain is built from TRBV11-2 and TRBJ2-3; D perhaps matches TRBD2 (6 bases). Trimming removed 3 bases at V and 0 bases at J, with 16 bases between. CDR3 size: 17 residues. Germline loops: CDR1 SGHAT, CDR2 FQNNGV. In nucleotides, the CDR3 is TGTGCCAGCAGCTTCACCGCCGGGACTCCAAGCACAGATACGCAGTATTTT. Translating it yields CASSFTAGTPSTDTQYF.

This clonotype turned up a few times. This rearrangement joins TRBV4-3 to TRBJ2-5, with TRBD2 matching 9 bases. This CDR3 is 16 amino acids long. With V trimmed by 0 bases and J by 1 base, 3 bases remained unmatched. Germline lookup yields CDR1 LGHNA and CDR2 YSLEER. CDR3: CASSQEVAGVQETQYF. Written as DNA, the CDR3 is TGCGCCAGCAGCCAAGAGGTAGCGGGGGTCCAAGAGACCCAGTACTTC.

This clonotype was seen only a few times. The chain combines TRBV6-5 with TRBJ2-1, with TRBD2 identical over 9 bases. The V and J ends lost 4 bases and 9 bases, in that order; junction bases with no gene match: 10. This CDR3 contains 15 residues. Germline V CDR1 and CDR2: MNHEY, SVGAGI. The CDR3: CASSSLSGRTSEQFF. The CDR3 nucleotides are TGTGCCAGCAGTTCCCTTAGCGGGAGAACCAGTGAGCAGTTCTTC.

The J gene is TRBJ2-1, the V gene TRBV6-4; perhaps TRBD2 as D (6 bases). Germline assignment: CDR1 MRHNA and CDR2 SNTAGT. The V and J ends lost 3 bases and 3 bases respectively, with 12 bases between them. The CDR3 is made up of 15 amino acids. CDR3 protein: CASSEGSGDYNEQFF. The CDR3 nucleotides read TGTGCCAGCAGTGAAGGTAGCGGAGACTACAATGAGCAGTTCTTC.

The sample holds many counts of this clonotype. V gene TRBV28 combines with J gene TRBJ1-5, with D tentatively TRBD1 (6 bases). Trimming pared 3 bases from V and 6 bases from J, leaving 12 bases between. Germline CDR1 MDHEN, CDR2 SYDVKM. The CDR3 loop spans 14 amino acids. This chain's CDR3 is CASSFAGASQPQHF. The CDR3 bases are TGTGCCAGCAGTTTCGCAGGGGCAAGTCAGCCCCAGCATTTT.

This clonotype has just a few counts. The genes are TRBV7-9 and TRBJ2-1, with TRBD1 as a possible D gene (5 bases). Trimming removed 5 bases at V and 10 bases at J, with 12 bases between. The CDR3 is made up of 12 amino acids. Germline assignment: CDR1 SEHNR and CDR2 FQNEAQ (reference sequence). The CDR3 spells CASSVLRGEQFF. For the CDR3, the DNA is TGTGCCAGCAGCGTACTTAGGGGAGAGCAGTTCTTC.

The V and J genes are TRBV11-2 and TRBJ1-6; 7 nucleotides line up with TRBD1. Germline-derived CDR1 and CDR2 are SGHAT and FQNNGV. V lost 2 bases and J lost 7; bases outside the gene matches: 2. CDR3 length equals 14 residues. In DNA, the CDR3 is TGTGCCAGCAGCTTATCCAGGGGGAATTCACCCCTCCACTTT. Translating gives CASSLSRGNSPLHF.

This clonotype showed up just a few times. V gene TRBV9 combines with J gene TRBJ2-3; D unclear. The V end lost 0 bases, the J end lost 2 bases, and 7 bases lay between the germline ends. CDR1 is SGDLS, CDR2 YYNGEE, per germline. This CDR3 has 14 amino acids. Written as DNA, the CDR3 is TGTGCCAGCAGCGTAGAGGTCAACACAGATACGCAGTATTTT. Translation: CASSVEVNTDTQYF. The entire variable domain, with the rest obtained from reference TRBV9 and TRBJ2-3, is as follows: DSGVTQTPKHLITATGQRVTLRCSPRSGDLSVYWYQQSLDQGLQFLIQYYNGEERAKGNILERFSAQQFPDLHSELNLSSLELGDSALYFCASSVEVNTDTQYFGPGTRLTVL.

This clonotype was observed a handful of times. The gene calls are TRBV3-1 and TRBJ2-7; D unclear. The CDR3 loop spans 13 amino acids. V lost 4 bases, J lost 7 bases, and 14 bases lay in between. CDR1 and CDR2 from the germline V gene are LGHDT and YNNKEL (reference sequence). The CDR3 region is CASSLQSKGEQYF. The CDR3 coding sequence is TGTGCCAGCAGCCTTCAGAGTAAGGGTGAGCAGTACTTC.

The CDR3 sequence: CSAISVGGDTQYF. The CDR3 DNA reads TGCAGTGCTATTTCGGTTGGGGGAGATACGCAGTATTTT. The chain carries TRBV20-1 and TRBJ2-3; D assignment may be TRBD1 or TRBD2 (5 bases each). Per germline, CDR1 DFQATT and CDR2 SNEGSKA (reference sequence). This CDR3 region has 13 residues. The ends were cut back, 4 bases at V and 5 bases at J, with 13 bases in the middle.

The sample holds a few counts of this clonotype. The rearrangement links TRBV7-9 to TRBJ2-1, with 8 bases fitting TRBD2. This CDR3 region has 16 residues. V was clipped by 0 bases and J by 4 bases; unmatched bases: 5. Germline V gene data show CDR1 as SEHNR and CDR2 as FQNEAQ (reference sequence). The CDR3 coding sequence is TGTGCCAGCAGCTTAGCGCAACTAGCGGATTACAATGAGCAGTTCTTC. Translated, it gives CASSLAQLADYNEQFF.

The sample holds many counts of this clonotype. The V gene is TRBV10-1, the J gene TRBJ1-6; D may be TRBD1 (6 bases). Germline V gene sequence: CDR1 WNHNN, CDR2 SYGVQD (reference sequence). Trimming left V 4 bases short and J 14 bases short, with 12 bases between. The CDR3 totals 12 residues. DNA of the CDR3: TGCGCCAGCAGTGGACCTACAGGGTCCCTCCACTTT. This codes for CASSGPTGSLHF.

The chain joins TRBV4-1 to TRBJ1-1; TRBD1 is a possible D gene (6 bases). CDR3 size: 16 residues. Germline V gives CDR1 MGHRA, CDR2 YSYEKL. V lost 1 base and J lost 4, with 16 bases in between. DNA for the CDR3: TGCGCCAGCAGCCAAGTCAGGGGCCTTCATGGCACTGAAGCTTTCTTT. Amino acids: CASSQVRGLHGTEAFF.

This clonotype has just a few counts. The genes are TRBV2 and TRBJ2-4; D is undetermined. This CDR3 comprises 14 residues. V was trimmed by 2 bases and J by 2 bases, leaving 7 bases between them. The germline V gene has CDR1 SNHLY and CDR2 FYNNEI. CDR3 residues: CASSESPSKNIQYF. In nucleotides, the CDR3 is TGTGCCAGCAGTGAATCCCCATCCAAAAACATTCAGTACTTC.

In its sample, this clonotype was seen a few times. The chain is built from TRBV5-1 and TRBJ2-5, with a weak D call TRBD2 (5 bases). The germline V gene has CDR1 SGHRS and CDR2 YFSETQ. The CDR3 contains 14 residues. The germline V and J ends were trimmed by 0 bases and 2 bases, with 8 bases remaining between them. CDR3 loop: CASSLGRTQETQYF. The CDR3 region has the DNA TGCGCCAGCAGCTTGGGCCGGACTCAAGAGACCCAGTACTTC.

The V gene is TRBV6-2 or TRBV6-3, the J gene TRBJ2-7; 9 nucleotides match TRBD2. CDR1 is MNHEY and CDR2 is SVGEGT in the germline V gene. V gave up 2 bases and J gave up 9 bases; unmatched junction bases: 11. The CDR3 is 15 amino acids. The CDR3 reads CASSYESRAGGRQYF. Here the CDR3 DNA reads TGTGCCAGCAGTTACGAGTCGAGAGCGGGAGGTCGGCAGTACTTC.

This clonotype was seen more than once but under ten times. The rearrangement links TRBV7-2 to TRBJ2-1; D possibly corresponds to TRBD1 (6 bases). This CDR3 contains 13 residues. Germline V gives CDR1 SGHTA, CDR2 FQGNSA. V was cut by 2 bases and J by 10 bases, with 12 bases left in between. The CDR3 region has the DNA TGTGCCAGCAGCTTAATGGGGGCAGGAGAGCAGTTCTTC. Amino acid sequence: CASSLMGAGEQFF.

The table lists this clonotype with a few counts. This rearrangement joins TRBV6-1 to TRBJ1-3, with D hard to call. CDR1 is MNHNS, CDR2 SASEGT, per germline. Trimming cost V 6 bases and J 0 bases, with 9 bases left between them. This CDR3 region has 14 residues. The CDR3 coding sequence is TGTGCCAGCAGGAAGGGTAGCTCTGGAAACACCATATATTTT. Amino acid sequence: CASRKGSSGNTIYF.

This clonotype was observed many times. This sequence joins TRBV2 and TRBJ2-7; tentatively, D is TRBD1 (6 bases). The CDR3 runs to 14 residues. Germline V gives CDR1 SNHLY, CDR2 FYNNEI. Trimming left V 4 bases short and J 6 bases short, with 16 bases between. DNA of the CDR3: TGTGCCAGCAGTGGAGGGGGAAAGTCGGGCGAGCAGTACTTC. It yields the protein CASSGGGKSGEQYF. Looking up the rest from reference TRBV2 and TRBJ2-7 gives the full variable domain: EPEVTQTPSHQVTQMGQEVILRCVPISNHLYFYWYRQILGQKVEFLVSFYNNEISEKSEIFDDQFSVERPDGSNFTLKIRSTKLEDSAMYFCASSGGGKSGEQYFGPGTRLTVT.

J is TRBJ2-2 and V is TRBV7-2, with TRBD2 as a possible D gene (6 bases). This CDR3 contains 15 residues. In germline, CDR1 is SGHTA, CDR2 FQGNSA. Trimming took 0 bases from V and 4 from J, leaving 9 bases between them. Here the CDR3 reads CASSLAHGGTGELFF. The CDR3 DNA reads TGTGCCAGCAGCTTAGCGCACGGGGGCACCGGGGAGCTGTTTTTT.

V usage is TRBV12-3 or TRBV12-4 and J usage is TRBJ2-2; 12 positions agree with TRBD2. The CDR3 consists of 16 residues. J lost 5 bases, V lost 6 bases, and 7 bases had no gene match. Here the CDR3 DNA reads TGTGCCAGCAGAGCTAGCGGGAGGGCCCTGACCGGGGAGCTGTTTTTT. It translates to CASRASGRALTGELFF.

This rearrangement joins TRBV7-6 to TRBJ2-1; 10 bases are a match to TRBD2. Trimming removed 0 bases from V and 5 bases from J; junction bases left unmatched: 4. Germline CDR1 and CDR2: SGHVS and FNYEAQ. The CDR3 has 16 amino acids. This CDR3 reads CASSLAAGGGHNEQFF. The CDR3 DNA follows: TGTGCCAGCAGCTTAGCAGCGGGAGGGGGACACAATGAGCAGTTCTTC.

This clonotype has a handful of counts. The chain combines TRBV28 with TRBJ1-5, with TRBD1 matching over 9 bases. Germline V gives CDR1 MDHEN, CDR2 SYDVKM. This CDR3 contains 16 residues. The junction had 9 bases not matched to a gene; V was cut back by 5 bases and J by 4 bases. The CDR3 is CASSVAGQGRNQPQHF. As DNA, the CDR3 is TGTGCCAGCAGTGTTGCGGGACAGGGCCGGAATCAGCCCCAGCATTTT.